The 3 T cell receptor beta chains in this list originate from one sample, sequenced in a study of beta chain features in type 1 diabetes. Points from the study as a whole: Researchers report that Type 1 diabetes patients had moderately but significantly shorter TCRB CDR3s across all four CD4+ subsets.

Their cognate antigens are unknown. Expressed TCRB transcripts were sequenced because the isolated RNA had all been reverse transcribed beforehand. This table comes from immunoSEQ multiplex PCR, and its TCRdb copy is limited to in-frame clones, with some not included. The profile shows some 150,000 clones, about 12% of them singletons. Material: central memory CD4+ T cells from blood. The origin of the receptors is a man younger than 35 with type 1 diabetes.

This clone was observed a few times. This may come from a read error, since a much larger clone is one base off. V usage is TRBV30 and J usage is TRBJ1-1; 8 bases agree with TRBD1. Germline V gene sequence: CDR1 GTSNPN, CDR2 SVGIG (reference sequence). With V trimmed by 3 bases and J by 1 base, 22 bases remained unmatched. The CDR3 is 20 amino acids. The CDR3 loop is CAWRRSGRDRRIVRNTEAFF. The CDR3 DNA is TGTGCCTGGAGGCGCTCAGGGCGGGACAGGCGGATAGTTAGGAACACTGAAGCTTTCTTT.

This clone was recorded a few times. This chain connects TRBV30 to TRBJ2-5; TRBD2 is a possible D gene (6 bases). Germline V CDR1 and CDR2: GTSNPN, SVGIG (reference sequence). This CDR3 spans 13 amino acids. V was shortened by 3 bases and J by 5 bases, with 13 bases between the two germline ends. CDR3 bases: TGTGCCTGGAGCGGGACTGGAGGGGAGACCCAGTACTTC. It is translated as CAWSGTGGETQYF.

This clone has ten or more counts. The V gene is TRBV4-2, the J gene TRBJ2-1; 7 bases fit TRBD2. Germline values: CDR1 LGHNA, CDR2 YNFKEQ. Trimming cost V 0 bases and J 0 bases; bases outside gene matches: 5. The CDR3 totals 17 residues. The CDR3 here is CASSQDLGGGSYNEQFF. In DNA form, the CDR3 reads TGTGCCAGCAGCCAAGATCTTGGCGGGGGCTCCTACAATGAGCAGTTCTTC.